This T cell receptor beta chain was recorded in a study of blood T cell repertoires in COVID-19. At the level of the study: Acute and convalescent COVID-19 specimens originated in the United States, Italy and Spain.

The CDR3 totals 15 residues. Germline V gene data show CDR1 as KGHSH and CDR2 as LQKENI. V shed 1 base and J shed 4 bases, with 13 bases lying between them. In the original analysis: Nucleated cell number was recorded as an estimate derived from reference gene primer amplification. Measured with immunoSEQ multiplex PCR; TCRdb has only the in-frame clones, and not every one. The V and J calls and the clone size are those of that table, but D and trimming were determined from the DNA. The sample contains about 150,000 clones, around 85% of which appear only once. The origin of this receptor is a woman in her forties with active or convalescent COVID-19. The sequencing input was peripheral blood. The J gene is TRBJ1-2, the V gene TRBV18, with D possibly TRBD1 on 5 matching bases. The DNA for the CDR3 is TGTGCCAGCTCACCACGCGACAGAATACCCTATGGCTACACCTTC. Translated, it gives CASSPRDRIPYGYTF.